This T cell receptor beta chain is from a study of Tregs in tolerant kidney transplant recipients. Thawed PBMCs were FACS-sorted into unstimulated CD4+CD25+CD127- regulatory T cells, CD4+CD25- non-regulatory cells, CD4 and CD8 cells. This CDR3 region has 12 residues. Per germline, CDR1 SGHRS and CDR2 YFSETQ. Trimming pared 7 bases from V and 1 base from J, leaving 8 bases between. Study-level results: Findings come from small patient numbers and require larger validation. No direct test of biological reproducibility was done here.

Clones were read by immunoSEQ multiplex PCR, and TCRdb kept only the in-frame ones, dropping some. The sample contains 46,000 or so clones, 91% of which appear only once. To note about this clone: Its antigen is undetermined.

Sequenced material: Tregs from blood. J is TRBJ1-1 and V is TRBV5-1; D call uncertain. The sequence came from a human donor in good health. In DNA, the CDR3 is TGCGCCAGCTCTTCGGGGAACACTGAAGCTTTCTTT. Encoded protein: CASSSGNTEAFF. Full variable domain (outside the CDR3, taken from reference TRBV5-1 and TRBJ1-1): KAGVTQTPRYLIKTRGQQVTLSCSPISGHRSVSWYQQTPGQGLQFLFEYFSETQRNKGNFPGRFSGRQFSNSRSEMNVSTLELGDSALYLCASSSGNTEAFFGQGTRLTVV.